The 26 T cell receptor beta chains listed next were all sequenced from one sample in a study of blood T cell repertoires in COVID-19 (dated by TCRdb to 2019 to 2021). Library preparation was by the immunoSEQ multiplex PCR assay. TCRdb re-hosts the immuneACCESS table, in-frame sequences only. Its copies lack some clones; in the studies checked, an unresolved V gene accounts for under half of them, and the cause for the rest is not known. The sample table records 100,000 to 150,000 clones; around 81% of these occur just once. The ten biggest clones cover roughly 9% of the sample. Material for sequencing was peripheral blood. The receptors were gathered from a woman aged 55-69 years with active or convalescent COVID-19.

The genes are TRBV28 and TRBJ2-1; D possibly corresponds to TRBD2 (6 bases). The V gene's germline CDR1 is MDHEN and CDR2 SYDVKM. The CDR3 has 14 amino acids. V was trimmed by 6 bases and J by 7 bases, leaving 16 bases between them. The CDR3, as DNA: TGTGCCAGCAGCCGGGACTCTGCCAATAATGAGCAGTTCTTC. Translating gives CASSRDSANNEQFF.

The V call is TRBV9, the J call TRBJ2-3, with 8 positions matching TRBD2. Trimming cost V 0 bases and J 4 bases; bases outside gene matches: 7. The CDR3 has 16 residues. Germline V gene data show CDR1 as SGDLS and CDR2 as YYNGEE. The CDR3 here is CASSVGSGGPADTQYF. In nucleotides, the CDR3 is TGTGCCAGCAGCGTAGGATCGGGGGGGCCGGCAGATACGCAGTATTTT.

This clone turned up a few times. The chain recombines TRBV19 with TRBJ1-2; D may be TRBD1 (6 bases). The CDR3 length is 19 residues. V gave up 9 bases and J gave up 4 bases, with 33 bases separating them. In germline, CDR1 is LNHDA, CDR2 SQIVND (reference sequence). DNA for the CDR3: TGTGCCAGCCAGAGTCCCGGGACATTTTCCGGGGAGCCCTCCTATGGCTACACCTTC. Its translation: CASQSPGTFSGEPSYGYTF.

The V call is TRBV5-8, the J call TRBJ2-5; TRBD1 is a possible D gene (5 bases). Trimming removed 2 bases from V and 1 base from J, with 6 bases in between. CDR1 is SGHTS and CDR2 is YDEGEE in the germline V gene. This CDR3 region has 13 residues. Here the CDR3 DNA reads TGTGCCAGCAGCTTCGACAGCCAAGAGACCCAGTACTTC. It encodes CASSFDSQETQYF. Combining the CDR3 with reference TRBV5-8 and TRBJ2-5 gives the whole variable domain EAGVTQSPTHLIKTRGQQATLRCSPISGHTSVYWYQQALGLGLQFLLWYDEGEERNRGNFPPRFSGRQFPNYSSELNVNALELEDSALYLCASSFDSQETQYFGPGTRLLVL.

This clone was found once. The CDR3 spells CATSRDRGTYEQYF. The CDR3 DNA sequence: TGTGCCACCAGCAGAGACAGGGGAACATACGAGCAGTACTTC. V and J are TRBV15 and TRBJ2-7; D perhaps matches TRBD1 (6 bases). There are 14 residues in the CDR3. Germline V lookup: CDR1 LNHNV, CDR2 YYDKDF (reference sequence). Trimming took off 0 bases at V and 4 bases at J, with 10 bases between the two ends.

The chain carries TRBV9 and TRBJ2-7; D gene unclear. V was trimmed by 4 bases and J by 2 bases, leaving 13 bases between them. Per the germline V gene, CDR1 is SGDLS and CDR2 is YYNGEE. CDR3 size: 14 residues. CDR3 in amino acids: CASSLSGAAYEQYF. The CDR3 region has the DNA TGTGCCAGCAGCCTATCAGGTGCTGCCTACGAGCAGTACTTC.

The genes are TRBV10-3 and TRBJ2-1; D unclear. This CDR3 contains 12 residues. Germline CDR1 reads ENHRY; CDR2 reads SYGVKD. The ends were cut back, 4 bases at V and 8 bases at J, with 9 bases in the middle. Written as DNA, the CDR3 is TGTGCCATCAGTGGTTTAGAAGATGAGCAGTTCTTC. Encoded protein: CAISGLEDEQFF.

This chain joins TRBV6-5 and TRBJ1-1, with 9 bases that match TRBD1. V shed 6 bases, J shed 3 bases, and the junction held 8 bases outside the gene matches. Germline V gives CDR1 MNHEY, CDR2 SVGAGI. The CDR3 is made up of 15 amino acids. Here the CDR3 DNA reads TGTGCCAGCAGGGGGACAGGGTTGGGAGACACTGAAGCTTTCTTT. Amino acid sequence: CASRGTGLGDTEAFF.

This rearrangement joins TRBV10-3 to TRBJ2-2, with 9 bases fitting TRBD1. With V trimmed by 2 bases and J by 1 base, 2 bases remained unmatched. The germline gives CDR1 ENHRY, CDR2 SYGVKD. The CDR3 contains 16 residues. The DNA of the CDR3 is TGTGCCATCAGTGAGCCGGGACAGGGGAACACCGGGGAGCTGTTTTTT. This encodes CAISEPGQGNTGELFF.

CDR3 in amino acids: CASRLAGRLDEQFF. The DNA of the CDR3 is TGTGCCAGCAGGCTAGCGGGTAGACTCGATGAGCAGTTCTTC. The rearrangement joins TRBV28 to TRBJ2-1; 8 bases are a match to TRBD2. Germline V CDR1 and CDR2: MDHEN, SYDVKM. The V gene end was trimmed by 6 bases and the J gene end by 8 bases; junction bases not matched to a gene: 9. CDR3 length: 14 residues. Drawing the rest from reference TRBV28 and TRBJ2-1, the complete variable domain is DVKVTQSSRYLVKRTGEKVFLECVQDMDHENMFWYRQDPGLGLRLIYFSYDVKMKEKGDIPEGYSVSREKKERFSLILESASTNQTSMYLCASRLAGRLDEQFFGPGTRLTVL.

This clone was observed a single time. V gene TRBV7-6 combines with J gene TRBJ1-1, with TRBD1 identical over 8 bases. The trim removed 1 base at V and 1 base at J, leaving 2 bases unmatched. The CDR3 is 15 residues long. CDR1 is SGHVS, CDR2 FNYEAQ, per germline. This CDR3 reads CASSLGGTGNTEAFF. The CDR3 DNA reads TGTGCCAGCAGCTTAGGAGGGACAGGGAACACTGAAGCTTTCTTT.

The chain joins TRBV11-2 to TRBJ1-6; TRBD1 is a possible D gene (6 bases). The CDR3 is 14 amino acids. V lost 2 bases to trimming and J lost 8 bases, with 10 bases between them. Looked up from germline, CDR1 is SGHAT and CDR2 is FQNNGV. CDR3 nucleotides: TGTGCCAGCAGCTTACAGGGGAGGGATTCACCCCTCCACTTT. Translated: CASSLQGRDSPLHF. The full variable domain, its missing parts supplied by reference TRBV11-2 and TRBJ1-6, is EAGVAQSPRYKIIEKRQSVAFWCNPISGHATLYWYQQILGQGPKLLIQFQNNGVVDDSQLPKDRFSAERLKGVDSTLKIQPAKLEDSAVYLCASSLQGRDSPLHFGNGTRLTVT.

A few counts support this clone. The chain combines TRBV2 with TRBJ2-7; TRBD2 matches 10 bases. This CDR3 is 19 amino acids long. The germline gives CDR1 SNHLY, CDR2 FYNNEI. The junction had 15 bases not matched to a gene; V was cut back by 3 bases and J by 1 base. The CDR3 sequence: CASSDPSGTSERLSYEQYF. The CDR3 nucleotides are TGTGCCAGCAGTGATCCGTCAGGGACTAGCGAGCGACTTTCCTACGAGCAGTACTTC.

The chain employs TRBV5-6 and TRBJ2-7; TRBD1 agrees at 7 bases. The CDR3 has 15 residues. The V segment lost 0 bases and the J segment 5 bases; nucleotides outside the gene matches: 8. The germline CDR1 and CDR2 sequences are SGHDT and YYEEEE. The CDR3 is CASSLGMGTVDEQYF. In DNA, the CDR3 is TGTGCCAGCAGCTTGGGAATGGGGACAGTAGACGAGCAGTACTTC.

The CDR3, as DNA: TGTGCCAGCAGTTACTCCTTCAGTGAAGAAGAGACCCAGTACTTC. This gives the protein CASSYSFSEEETQYF. The chain carries TRBV6-5 and TRBJ2-5; D not certain. V lost 0 bases and J lost 3, with 11 bases in between. Germline V CDR1 and CDR2: MNHEY, SVGAGI. There are 15 residues in the CDR3.

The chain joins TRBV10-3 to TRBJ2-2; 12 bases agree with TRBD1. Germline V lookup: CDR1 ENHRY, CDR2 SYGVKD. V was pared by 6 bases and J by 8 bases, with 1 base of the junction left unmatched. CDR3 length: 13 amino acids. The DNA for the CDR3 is TGTGCCATCAGGGGACAGGGGGCAGGGGAGCTGTTTTTT. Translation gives CAIRGQGAGELFF.

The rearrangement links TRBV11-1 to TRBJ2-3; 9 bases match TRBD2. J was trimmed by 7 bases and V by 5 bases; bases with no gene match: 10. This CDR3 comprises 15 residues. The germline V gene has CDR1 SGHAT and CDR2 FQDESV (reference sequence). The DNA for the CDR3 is TGTGCCAGCAGCACCCGGTCTAGCGGGGCCTATACGCAGTATTTT. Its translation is CASSTRSSGAYTQYF.

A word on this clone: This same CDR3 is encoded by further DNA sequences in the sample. CDR3 residues: CASSQALQGDYGYTF. The DNA for the CDR3 is TGCGCCAGCAGCCAAGCGTTACAGGGGGACTATGGCTACACCTTC. The rearrangement uses TRBV4-3 and TRBJ1-2, with 8 bases lining up with TRBD1. The germline gives CDR1 LGHNA, CDR2 YSLEER. The CDR3 consists of 15 residues. V shed 1 base, J shed 3 bases, and the junction held 4 bases outside the gene matches.

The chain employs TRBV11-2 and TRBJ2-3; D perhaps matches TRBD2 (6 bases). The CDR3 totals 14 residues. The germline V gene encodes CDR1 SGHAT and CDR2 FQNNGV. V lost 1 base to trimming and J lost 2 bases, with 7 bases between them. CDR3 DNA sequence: TGTGCCAGCAGCTTAGCGGGGGACACAGATACGCAGTATTTT. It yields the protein CASSLAGDTDTQYF.

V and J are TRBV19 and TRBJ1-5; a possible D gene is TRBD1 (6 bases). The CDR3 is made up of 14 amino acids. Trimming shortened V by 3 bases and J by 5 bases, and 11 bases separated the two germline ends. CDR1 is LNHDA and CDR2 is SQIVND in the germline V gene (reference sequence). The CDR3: CASSMTGDYQPQHF. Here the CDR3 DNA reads TGTGCCAGTAGTATGACAGGAGATTATCAGCCCCAGCATTTT. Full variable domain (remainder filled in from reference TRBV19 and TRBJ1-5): DGGITQSPKYLFRKEGQNVTLSCEQNLNHDAMYWYRQDPGQGLRLIYYSQIVNDFQKGDIAEGYSVSREKKESFPLTVTSAQKNPTAFYLCASSMTGDYQPQHFGDGTRLSIL.

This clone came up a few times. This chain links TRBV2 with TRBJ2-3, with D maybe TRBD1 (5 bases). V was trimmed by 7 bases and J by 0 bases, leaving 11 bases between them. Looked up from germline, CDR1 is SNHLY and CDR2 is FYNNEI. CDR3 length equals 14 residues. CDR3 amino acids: CASKDTLSTDTQYF. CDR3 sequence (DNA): TGTGCCAGCAAGGACACATTAAGCACAGATACGCAGTATTTT.

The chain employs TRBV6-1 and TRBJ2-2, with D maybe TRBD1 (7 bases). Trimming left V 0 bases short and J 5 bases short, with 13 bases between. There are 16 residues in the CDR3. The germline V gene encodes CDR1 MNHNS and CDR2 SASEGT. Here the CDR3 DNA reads TGTGCCAGCAGTGAAGCGCGACAGGGAGGAACCGGGGAGCTGTTTTTT. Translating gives CASSEARQGGTGELFF.

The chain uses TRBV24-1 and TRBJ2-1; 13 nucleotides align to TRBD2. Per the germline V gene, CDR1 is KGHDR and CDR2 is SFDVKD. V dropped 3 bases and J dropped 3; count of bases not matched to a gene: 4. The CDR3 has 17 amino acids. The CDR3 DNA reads TGTGCCACCAGTGATCGGACTAGCGGGAGTTTCTACAATGAGCAGTTCTTC. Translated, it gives CATSDRTSGSFYNEQFF.

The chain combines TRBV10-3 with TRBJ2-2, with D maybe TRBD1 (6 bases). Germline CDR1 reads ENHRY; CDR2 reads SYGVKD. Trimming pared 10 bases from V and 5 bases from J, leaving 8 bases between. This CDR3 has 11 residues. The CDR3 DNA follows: TGTGCCAGCCAGGGGACCGGGGAGCTGTTTTTT. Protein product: CASQGTGELFF.

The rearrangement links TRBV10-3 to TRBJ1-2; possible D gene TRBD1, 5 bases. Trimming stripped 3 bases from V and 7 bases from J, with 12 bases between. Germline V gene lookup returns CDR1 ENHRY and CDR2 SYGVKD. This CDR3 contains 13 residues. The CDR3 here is CAISDVTGFGYTF. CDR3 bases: TGTGCCATCAGTGACGTTACAGGATTTGGCTACACCTTC.

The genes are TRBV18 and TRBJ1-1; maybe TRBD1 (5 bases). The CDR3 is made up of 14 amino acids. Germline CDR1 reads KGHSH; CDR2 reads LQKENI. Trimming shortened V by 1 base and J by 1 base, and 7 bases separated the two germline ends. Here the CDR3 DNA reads TGTGCCAGCTCACCACGGGGCCAGAACACTGAAGCTTTCTTT. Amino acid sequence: CASSPRGQNTEAFF.